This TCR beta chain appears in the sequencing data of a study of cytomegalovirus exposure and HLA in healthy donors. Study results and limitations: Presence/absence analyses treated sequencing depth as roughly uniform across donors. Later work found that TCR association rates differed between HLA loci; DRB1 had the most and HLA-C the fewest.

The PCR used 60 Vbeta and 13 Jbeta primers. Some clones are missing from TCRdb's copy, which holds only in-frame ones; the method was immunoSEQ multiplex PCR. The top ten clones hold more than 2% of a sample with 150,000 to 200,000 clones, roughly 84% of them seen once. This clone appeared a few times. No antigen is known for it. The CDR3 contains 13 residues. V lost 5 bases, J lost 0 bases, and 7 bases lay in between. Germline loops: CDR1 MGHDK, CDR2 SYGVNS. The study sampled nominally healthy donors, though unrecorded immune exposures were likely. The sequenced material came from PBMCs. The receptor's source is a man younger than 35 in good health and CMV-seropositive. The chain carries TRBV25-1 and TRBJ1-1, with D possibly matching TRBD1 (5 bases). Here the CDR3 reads CASSLTVNTEAFF. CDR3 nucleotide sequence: TGTGCCAGCAGTCTGACAGTGAACACTGAAGCTTTCTTT.